A selection of T cell receptor beta chains follows, all from one sample in a study of CD8 T cells in ankylosing spondylitis. TCRdb re-derived calls from the 5' RACE reads in MiXCR, one entry per CDR3 protein. The table records around 140,000 distinct CDR3 sequences, 15% to 20% of them present only once. The sequencing input was blood, either unsorted or a sorted T cell fraction (not recorded which). The receptor source for this set is a male donor with ankylosing spondylitis. Both conserved end residues are part of each CDR3. D genes are given only for firm matches. Part of the rows lack a size; the others show once, few, many or a class for expanded clones.

d_gene	v_gene	j_gene	abundance	CDR3nt	CDR3aa
NA	TRBV7-9	TRBJ1-5	many	TGTGCCAGCAGCTCCGGTCGCGAACAGCCCCAGCATTTT	CASSSGREQPQHF
TRBD1	TRBV6-6	TRBJ1-1	few	TGTGCCAGCAGTACCTCGGGACAGATTGAAGCTTTCTTT	CASSTSGQIEAFF
NA	TRBV20-1	TRBJ2-7	NA	TGCAGTGCGCCGCCAGGGTACTCCTACGAGCAGTACTTC	CSAPPGYSYEQYF
NA	TRBV6-5	TRBJ2-5	NA	TGTGCCAGCATGGGAGAGACCCAGTACTTC	CASMGETQYF
TRBD2	TRBV27	TRBJ2-1	few	TGTGCCAGCAGATCTAGCGGGAGTGAGCAGTTCTTC	CASRSSGSEQFF
NA	TRBV5-1	TRBJ2-2	NA	TGCGCCAGCAGCTTGGATTGGGACTCCACCGGGGAGCTGTTTTTT	CASSLDWDSTGELFF
TRBD2	TRBV12-3/TRBV12-4	TRBJ2-7	few	TGTGCCAGCGGGTCGGCGGGAGGGCCGGGGGAGCAGTACTTC	CASGSAGGPGEQYF
TRBD2	TRBV6-1	TRBJ2-1	few	TGTGCCAGCAGACACCTTGCGGGAGTTGCATTGGACTCCTACAATGAGCAGTTCTTC	CASRHLAGVALDSYNEQFF
NA	TRBV9	TRBJ2-7	NA	TGTGCCAGCAGCGTAGACCCGGGATCCTTTTGGCAGTACTTC	CASSVDPGSFWQYF
NA	TRBV12-3/TRBV12-4	TRBJ1-1	many	TGTGCCAGCAGTTCAGGCCTACCCTCTGAAGCTTTCTTT	CASSSGLPSEAFF
TRBD1	TRBV18	TRBJ1-1	NA	TGTGCCAGCTCACTGAGGGGGCAGACGGGGCCGCCTGAAGCTTTCTTT	CASSLRGQTGPPEAFF
NA	TRBV4-3	TRBJ2-7	NA	TGCGCCAGCAGCCAAGAAGGTCAGGGCTACGAGCAGTACTTC	CASSQEGQGYEQYF
NA	TRBV10-3	TRBJ2-3	few	TGTGCCATCAGTGAGCTAGATCGTAATACGCAGTATTTT	CAISELDRNTQYF
TRBD2	TRBV9	TRBJ2-3	NA	TGTGCCAGCAGCGTAGCGGGAGGTCCCCAGGATACGCAGTATTTT	CASSVAGGPQDTQYF
NA	TRBV20-1	TRBJ2-2	few	TGCAGTGCTAGGACTGGCGGGGAGCTGTTTTTT	CSARTGGELFF
NA	TRBV7-6	TRBJ2-1	few	TGTGCCACCCGAGGTAGTGGTGAGCAGTTCTTC	CATRGSGEQFF
NA	TRBV20-1	TRBJ2-1	once	TGCAGTGCTAGATGGCCGGCGGGTGGATCCTACAATGAGCAGTTCTTC	CSARWPAGGSYNEQFF
NA	TRBV5-1	TRBJ2-3	few	TGCGCCAGCAGCTTGGGGGAACTACCTGCGTGGGATACGCAGTATTTT	CASSLGELPAWDTQYF
NA	TRBV27	TRBJ2-7	NA	TGTGCCAGCAGTACCCTCTCCTACGAGCAGTACTTC	CASSTLSYEQYF
TRBD1	TRBV29-1	TRBJ1-2	NA	TGCAGCGCCACAGGGGATCGGGGCTACACCTTC	CSATGDRGYTF
NA	TRBV7-9	TRBJ2-1	many	TGTGCCAGCAGTGGGGGGAATGAGCAGTTCTTC	CASSGGNEQFF
NA	TRBV27	TRBJ2-7	NA	TGTGCCAGCAGTCCGGGACAACCTCTAAGCGAGCAGTACTTC	CASSPGQPLSEQYF
NA	TRBV6-1	TRBJ2-5	NA	TGTGCCGGTGTCGGTCCCTCTGGGGAGACCCAGTACTTC	CAGVGPSGETQYF
TRBD2	TRBV20-1	TRBJ2-1	few	TGCAGTGCGCCAAAAAGGGCGGGAGGCACCTACAATGAGCAGTTCTTC	CSAPKRAGGTYNEQFF
TRBD2	TRBV29-1	TRBJ2-3	few	TGCAGCGTTCGGGACTATATCACAGATACGCAGTATTTT	CSVRDYITDTQYF
TRBD2	TRBV4-2	TRBJ2-7	NA	TGTGCCAGCAGCCAAGGTGTAGCGGGGGTATACGAGCAGTACTTC	CASSQGVAGVYEQYF
NA	TRBV28	TRBJ2-1	NA	TGTGCCAGCAGTTTTCCCGAGTCCAGCGGTGAGCAGTTCTTC	CASSFPESSGEQFF
TRBD2	TRBV29-1	TRBJ2-1	many	TGCAGCGTTGATTGGACTAGCGGCTACAATGAGCAGTTCTTC	CSVDWTSGYNEQFF
TRBD2	TRBV28	TRBJ2-7	few	TGTGCCAGCAGTAGCCTAGCGGAACATTACGAGCAGTACTTC	CASSSLAEHYEQYF
TRBD2	TRBV20-1	TRBJ2-1	NA	TGCAGTGCTAGAGGAACTAGCGGTAAATACAATGAGCAGTTCTTC	CSARGTSGKYNEQFF
TRBD2	TRBV15	TRBJ2-7	NA	TGTGCCACCGCCCGAGCCGGGGGGGACGAGCAGTACTTC	CATARAGGDEQYF
TRBD2	TRBV7-9	TRBJ2-2	NA	TGTGCCAGCAGCGGGAGGGCCGGGGCCGGGGAGCTGTTTTTT	CASSGRAGAGELFF
TRBD2	TRBV27	TRBJ2-3	NA	TGTGCCAGCAGACTGCGCGGGAGGGTTGCAGATACGCAGTATTTT	CASRLRGRVADTQYF
TRBD2	TRBV7-9	TRBJ2-5	many	TGTGCCAGCAGCCGTATGGGACTAGCGGAAGAGACCCAGTACTTC	CASSRMGLAEETQYF
NA	TRBV19	TRBJ1-1	NA	TGTGCCAGTAGTGGGGTGTTTCTCTCGAGCACTGAAGCTTTCTTT	CASSGVFLSSTEAFF
NA	TRBV13	TRBJ2-1	NA	TGTGCCAGCAGCTTAGGCCGGCGTGGGGAGCAGTTCTTC	CASSLGRRGEQFF
TRBD2	TRBV15	TRBJ2-7	few	TGTGCCACCTCCGAGGGACTAGCCTACGAGCAGTACTTC	CATSEGLAYEQYF
NA	TRBV11-2	TRBJ1-5	NA	TGTGCCAGCAGCTTAGATGGGGTGACCCAGCATTTT	CASSLDGVTQHF
NA	TRBV10-3	TRBJ2-4	NA	TGTGCCATCAGCAGCGATGACATTCAGTACTTC	CAISSDDIQYF
TRBD1	TRBV27	TRBJ2-7	few	TGTGCCAGCAGTTTCCCCGGACAGGGGGGCGAGCAGTACTTC	CASSFPGQGGEQYF
NA	TRBV5-1	TRBJ2-7	many	TGCGCCAGCACTGGGCCTGATGGGGAGCAGTACTTC	CASTGPDGEQYF